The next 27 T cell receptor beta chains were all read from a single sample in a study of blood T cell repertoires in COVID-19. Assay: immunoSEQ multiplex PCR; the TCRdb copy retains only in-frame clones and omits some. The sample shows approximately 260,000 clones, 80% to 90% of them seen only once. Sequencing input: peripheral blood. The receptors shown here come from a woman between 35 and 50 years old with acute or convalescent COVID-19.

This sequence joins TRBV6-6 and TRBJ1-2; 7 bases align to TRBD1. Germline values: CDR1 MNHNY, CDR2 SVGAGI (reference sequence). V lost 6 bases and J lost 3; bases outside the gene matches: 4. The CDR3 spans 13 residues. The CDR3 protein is CASSGTAYYGYTF. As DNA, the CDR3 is TGTGCCAGCAGCGGGACAGCCTACTATGGCTACACCTTC.

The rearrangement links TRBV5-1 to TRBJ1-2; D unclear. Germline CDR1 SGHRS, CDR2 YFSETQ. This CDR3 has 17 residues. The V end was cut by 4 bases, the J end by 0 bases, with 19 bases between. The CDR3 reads CASSPRGLIGANYGYTF. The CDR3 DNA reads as TGCGCCAGCAGCCCCCGCGGACTCATAGGAGCTAACTATGGCTACACCTTC.

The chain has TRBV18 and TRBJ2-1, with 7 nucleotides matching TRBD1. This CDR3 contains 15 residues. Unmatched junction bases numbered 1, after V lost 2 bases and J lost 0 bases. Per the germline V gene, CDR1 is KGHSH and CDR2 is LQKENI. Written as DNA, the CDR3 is TGTGCCAGCTCACCAAACAGGGGCTCCTACAATGAGCAGTTCTTC. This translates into CASSPNRGSYNEQFF. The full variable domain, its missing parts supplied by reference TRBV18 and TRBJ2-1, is NAGVMQNPRHLVRRRGQEARLRCSPMKGHSHVYWYRQLPEEGLKFMVYLQKENIIDESGMPKERFSAEFPKEGPSILRIQQVVRGDSAAYFCASSPNRGSYNEQFFGPGTRLTVL.

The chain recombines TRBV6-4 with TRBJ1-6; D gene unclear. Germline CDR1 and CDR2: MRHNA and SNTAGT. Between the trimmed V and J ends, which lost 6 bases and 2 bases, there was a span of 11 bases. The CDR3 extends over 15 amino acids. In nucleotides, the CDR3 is TGTGCCAGCAGAGTGAGAGGAACCTATAATTCACCCCTCCACTTT. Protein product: CASRVRGTYNSPLHF.

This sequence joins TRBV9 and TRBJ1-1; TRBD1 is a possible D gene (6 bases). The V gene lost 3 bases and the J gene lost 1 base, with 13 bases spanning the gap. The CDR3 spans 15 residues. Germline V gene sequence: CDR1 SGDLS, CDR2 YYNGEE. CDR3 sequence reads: CASSAKQGGNTEAFF. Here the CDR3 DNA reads TGTGCCAGCAGCGCAAAACAGGGTGGGAACACTGAAGCTTTCTTT.

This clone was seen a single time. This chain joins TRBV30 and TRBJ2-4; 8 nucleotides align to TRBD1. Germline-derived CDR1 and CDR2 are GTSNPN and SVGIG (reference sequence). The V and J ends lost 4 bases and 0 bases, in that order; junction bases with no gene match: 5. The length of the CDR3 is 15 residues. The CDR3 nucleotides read TGTGCCTGGACCCAGGGGGCCTTAGCCAAAAACATTCAGTACTTC. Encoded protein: CAWTQGALAKNIQYF.

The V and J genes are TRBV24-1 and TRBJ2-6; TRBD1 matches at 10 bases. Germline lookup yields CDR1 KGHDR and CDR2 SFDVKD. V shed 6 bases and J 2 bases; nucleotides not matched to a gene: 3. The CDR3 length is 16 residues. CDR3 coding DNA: TGTGCCACCAGTCCCGGGACAGGGGCTGGGGCCAACGTCCTGACTTTC. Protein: CATSPGTGAGANVLTF.

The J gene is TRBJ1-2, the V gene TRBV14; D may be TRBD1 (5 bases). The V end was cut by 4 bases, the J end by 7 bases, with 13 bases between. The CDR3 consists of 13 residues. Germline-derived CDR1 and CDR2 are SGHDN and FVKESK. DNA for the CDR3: TGTGCCAGCAGCCTCACGGAGGGGTCTGGCTACACCTTC. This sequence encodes CASSLTEGSGYTF.

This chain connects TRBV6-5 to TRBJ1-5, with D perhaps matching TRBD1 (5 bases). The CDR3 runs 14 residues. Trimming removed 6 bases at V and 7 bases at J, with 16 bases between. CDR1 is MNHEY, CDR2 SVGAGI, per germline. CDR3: CASRIGGTGQPQHF. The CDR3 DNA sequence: TGTGCCAGCAGGATAGGAGGGACGGGGCAGCCCCAGCATTTT.

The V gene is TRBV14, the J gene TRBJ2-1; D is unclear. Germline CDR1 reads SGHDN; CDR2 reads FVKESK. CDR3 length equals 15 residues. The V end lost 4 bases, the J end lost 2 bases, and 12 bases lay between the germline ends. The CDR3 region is CASSPRPRAYNEQFF. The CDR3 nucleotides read TGTGCCAGCAGCCCCCGTCCCCGGGCCTACAATGAGCAGTTCTTC.

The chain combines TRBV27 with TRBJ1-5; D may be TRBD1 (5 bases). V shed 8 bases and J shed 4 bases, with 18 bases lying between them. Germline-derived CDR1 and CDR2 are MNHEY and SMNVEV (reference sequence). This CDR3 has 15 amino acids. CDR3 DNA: TGTGCCAGCCGTAGAACGGACCGGGGGAATCAGCCCCAGCATTTT. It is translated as CASRRTDRGNQPQHF.

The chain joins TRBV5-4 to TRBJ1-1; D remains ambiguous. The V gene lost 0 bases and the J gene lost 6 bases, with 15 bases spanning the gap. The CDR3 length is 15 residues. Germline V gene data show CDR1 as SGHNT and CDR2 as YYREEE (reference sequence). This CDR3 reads CASSLDGVPDAEAFF. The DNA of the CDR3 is TGTGCCAGCAGCTTGGACGGAGTACCAGACGCTGAAGCTTTCTTT.

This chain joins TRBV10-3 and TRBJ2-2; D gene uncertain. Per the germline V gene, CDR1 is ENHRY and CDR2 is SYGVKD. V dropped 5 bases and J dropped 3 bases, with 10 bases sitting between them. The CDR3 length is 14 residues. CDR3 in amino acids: CAISSYIHTGELFF. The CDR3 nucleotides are TGTGCCATCAGTTCGTATATCCACACCGGGGAGCTGTTTTTT.

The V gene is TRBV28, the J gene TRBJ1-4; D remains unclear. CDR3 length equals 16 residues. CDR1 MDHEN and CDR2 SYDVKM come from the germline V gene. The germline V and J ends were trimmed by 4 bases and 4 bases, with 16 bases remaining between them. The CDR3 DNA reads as TGTGCCAGCAGTTCCACCCCAGGCGTCCTTAATGAAAAACTGTTTTTT. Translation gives CASSSTPGVLNEKLFF.

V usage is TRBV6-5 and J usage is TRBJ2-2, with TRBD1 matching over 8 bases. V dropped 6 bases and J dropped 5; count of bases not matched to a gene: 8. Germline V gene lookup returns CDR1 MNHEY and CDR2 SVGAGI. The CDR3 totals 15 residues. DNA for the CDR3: TGTGCCAGCAGACTCGGACAGGGTAGGACCGGGGAGCTGTTTTTT. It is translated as CASRLGQGRTGELFF.

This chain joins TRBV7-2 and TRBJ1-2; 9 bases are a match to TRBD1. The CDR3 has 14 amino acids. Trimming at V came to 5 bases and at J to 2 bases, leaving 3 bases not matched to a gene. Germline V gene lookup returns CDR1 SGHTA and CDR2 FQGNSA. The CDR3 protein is CASSRGTGNYGYTF. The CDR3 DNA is TGTGCCAGCAGCCGCGGGACAGGGAACTATGGCTACACCTTC.

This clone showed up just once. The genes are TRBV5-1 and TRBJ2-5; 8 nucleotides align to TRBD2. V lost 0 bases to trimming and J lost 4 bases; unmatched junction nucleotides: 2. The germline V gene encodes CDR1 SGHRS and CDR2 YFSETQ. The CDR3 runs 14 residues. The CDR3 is CASSLGTSGETQYF. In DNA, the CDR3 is TGCGCCAGCAGCTTGGGCACTAGCGGAGAGACCCAGTACTTC.

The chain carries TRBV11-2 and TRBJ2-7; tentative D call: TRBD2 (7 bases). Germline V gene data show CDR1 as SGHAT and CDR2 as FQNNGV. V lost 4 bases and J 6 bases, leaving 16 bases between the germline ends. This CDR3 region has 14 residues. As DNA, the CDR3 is TGTGCCAGCAGCTCCCGACTAGGGGGGGGCGAGCAGTACGTC. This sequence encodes CASSSRLGGGEQYV.

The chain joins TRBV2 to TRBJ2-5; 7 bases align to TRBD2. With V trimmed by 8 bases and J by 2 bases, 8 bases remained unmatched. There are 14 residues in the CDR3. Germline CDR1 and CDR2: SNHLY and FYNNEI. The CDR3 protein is CASSREAPQETQYF. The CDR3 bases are TGTGCCAGCTCACGGGAGGCCCCGCAAGAGACCCAGTACTTC.

CDR3 region: CASSLTGAANTGELFF. The DNA of the CDR3 is TGTGCCAGCAGCCTAACAGGGGCGGCCAACACCGGGGAGCTGTTTTTT. The chain is built from TRBV9 and TRBJ2-2; 7 nucleotides align to TRBD1. Losses at the gene ends were 4 bases for V and 2 bases for J; bases not matched to a gene: 8. There are 16 residues in the CDR3. Per the germline V gene, CDR1 is SGDLS and CDR2 is YYNGEE.

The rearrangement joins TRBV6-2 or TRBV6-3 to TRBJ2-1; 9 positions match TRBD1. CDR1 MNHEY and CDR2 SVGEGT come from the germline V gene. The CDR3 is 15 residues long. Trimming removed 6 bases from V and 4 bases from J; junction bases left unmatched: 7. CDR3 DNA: TGTGCCAGCAGCTCGGGACAGGGCCTTTACAATGAGCAGTTCTTC. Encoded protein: CASSSGQGLYNEQFF.

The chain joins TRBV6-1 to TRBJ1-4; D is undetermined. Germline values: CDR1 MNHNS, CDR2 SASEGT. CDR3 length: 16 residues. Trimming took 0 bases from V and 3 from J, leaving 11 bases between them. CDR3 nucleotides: TGTGCCAGCAGTGAAGCGCTCGGGGTGGCTAATGAAAAACTGTTTTTT. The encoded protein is CASSEALGVANEKLFF.

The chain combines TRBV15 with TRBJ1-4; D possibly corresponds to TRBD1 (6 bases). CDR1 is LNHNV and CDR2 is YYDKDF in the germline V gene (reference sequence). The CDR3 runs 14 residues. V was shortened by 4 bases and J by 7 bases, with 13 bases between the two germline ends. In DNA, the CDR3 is TGTGCCACCAGCAAAACAGGGTCTAGTGAAAAACTGTTTTTT. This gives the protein CATSKTGSSEKLFF.

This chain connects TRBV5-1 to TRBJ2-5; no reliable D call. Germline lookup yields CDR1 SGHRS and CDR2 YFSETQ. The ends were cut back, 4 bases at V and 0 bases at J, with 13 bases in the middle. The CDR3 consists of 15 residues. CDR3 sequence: CASSPEVNYQETQYF. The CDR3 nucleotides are TGCGCCAGCAGCCCTGAGGTAAACTACCAAGAGACCCAGTACTTC. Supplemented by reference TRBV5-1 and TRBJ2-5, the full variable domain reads KAGVTQTPRYLIKTRGQQVTLSCSPISGHRSVSWYQQTPGQGLQFLFEYFSETQRNKGNFPGRFSGRQFSNSRSEMNVSTLELGDSALYLCASSPEVNYQETQYFGPGTRLLVL.

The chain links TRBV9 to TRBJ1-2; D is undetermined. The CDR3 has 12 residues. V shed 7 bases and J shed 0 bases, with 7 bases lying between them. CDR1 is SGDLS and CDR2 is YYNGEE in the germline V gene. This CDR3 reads CASRGSNYGYTF. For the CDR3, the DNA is TGTGCCAGCCGGGGTTCTAACTATGGCTACACCTTC. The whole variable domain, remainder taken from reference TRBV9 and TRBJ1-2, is DSGVTQTPKHLITATGQRVTLRCSPRSGDLSVYWYQQSLDQGLQFLIQYYNGEERAKGNILERFSAQQFPDLHSELNLSSLELGDSALYFCASRGSNYGYTFGSGTRLTVV.

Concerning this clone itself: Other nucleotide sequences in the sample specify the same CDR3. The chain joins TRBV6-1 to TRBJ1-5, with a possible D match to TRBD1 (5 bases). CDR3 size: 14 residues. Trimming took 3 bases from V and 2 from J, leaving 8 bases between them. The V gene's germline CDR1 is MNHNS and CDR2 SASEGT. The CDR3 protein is CASSEGGGNQPQHF. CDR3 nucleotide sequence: TGTGCCAGCAGTGAGGGGGGGGGCAATCAGCCCCAGCATTTT.

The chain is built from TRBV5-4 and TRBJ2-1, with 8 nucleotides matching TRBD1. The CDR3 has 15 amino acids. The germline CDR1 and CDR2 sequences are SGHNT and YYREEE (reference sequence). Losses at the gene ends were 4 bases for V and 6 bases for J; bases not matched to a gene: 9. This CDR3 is CASSPTGTGPNEQFF. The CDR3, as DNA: TGTGCCAGCAGCCCAACCGGGACAGGCCCCAATGAGCAGTTCTTC.